This passage covers 20 T cell receptor beta chains from one sample sequenced in a study of cytomegalovirus exposure and HLA in healthy donors. Here immunoSEQ multiplex PCR was the method, and the copy in TCRdb shows in-frame clones only, minus some. The table shows tens of thousands of clones, with 90% to 95% occurring only once. Sequencing used PBMCs. These receptors originate from a woman younger than 45 in good health and CMV-seronegative.

In this sample, this clone turned up once. V and J are TRBV5-1 and TRBJ2-5; 9 nucleotides line up with TRBD2. The CDR3 runs 15 residues. The V gene end was trimmed by 4 bases and the J gene end by 2 bases; junction bases not matched to a gene: 6. CDR1 and CDR2 from the germline V gene are SGHRS and YFSETQ. CDR3 protein: CASSEGAGGQETQYF. CDR3 nucleotide sequence: TGCGCCAGCAGCGAGGGGGCGGGAGGGCAAGAGACCCAGTACTTC.

The chain has TRBV6-5 and TRBJ2-2, with 7 bases that match TRBD1. The CDR3 has 15 amino acids. J lost 7 bases, V lost 0 bases, and 5 bases had no gene match. Germline V gene sequence: CDR1 MNHEY, CDR2 SVGAGI. The CDR3 loop reads CASSYSTGRIGELFF. The CDR3 bases are TGTGCCAGCAGTTACTCGACAGGGCGAATCGGGGAGCTGTTTTTT.

The rearrangement joins TRBV28 to TRBJ1-4; D is ambiguous. Germline V gene sequence: CDR1 MDHEN, CDR2 SYDVKM. Between the trimmed V and J ends, which lost 5 bases and 0 bases, there was a span of 10 bases. The CDR3 spans 15 residues. The CDR3 loop reads CASSPATPTNEKLFF. In DNA form, the CDR3 reads TGTGCCAGCAGTCCCGCGACACCAACTAATGAAAAACTGTTTTTT. The full variable domain, rest sourced from reference TRBV28 and TRBJ1-4, is DVKVTQSSRYLVKRTGEKVFLECVQDMDHENMFWYRQDPGLGLRLIYFSYDVKMKEKGDIPEGYSVSREKKERFSLILESASTNQTSMYLCASSPATPTNEKLFFGSGTQLSVL.

The V gene is TRBV7-3, the J gene TRBJ2-2; D is uncertain. This CDR3 is built from 14 residues. Deletions cut 3 bases from V and 3 bases from J, with 8 bases between. CDR1 and CDR2 (germline): SGHTA, FQGTGA. This CDR3 is CASSLGSYTGELFF. CDR3 DNA sequence: TGTGCCAGCAGCTTGGGCAGTTACACCGGGGAGCTGTTTTTT.

The chain carries TRBV2 and TRBJ1-2; D gene ambiguous. The CDR3 is 12 amino acids. Trimming took 3 bases from V and 7 from J, leaving 9 bases between them. Germline CDR1 reads SNHLY; CDR2 reads FYNNEI. The CDR3 protein is CASSEGGLGYTF. The CDR3, as DNA: TGTGCCAGCAGTGAGGGCGGGCTTGGCTACACCTTC.

Here the CDR3 reads CASSARKTGPTDSNQPQHF. Written as DNA, the CDR3 is TGTGCCAGCAGCGCCCGAAAGACAGGGCCGACTGATAGCAATCAGCCCCAGCATTTT. The chain has TRBV21-1 and TRBJ1-5; TRBD1 is taken as the D call from the table, unchecked against the DNA. TRBV21-1 is deemed a pseudogene. The CDR3 loop spans 19 amino acids.

This chain links TRBV27 with TRBJ2-7; TRBD2 agrees at 12 bases. Germline V gene lookup returns CDR1 MNHEY and CDR2 SMNVEV (reference sequence). The CDR3 spans 20 residues. With V trimmed by 0 bases and J by 2 bases, 14 bases remained unmatched. This chain's CDR3 is CASSLSGLAGFRRPPYEQYF. Written as DNA, the CDR3 is TGTGCCAGCAGTTTATCAGGACTAGCGGGATTCCGCCGCCCTCCCTACGAGCAGTACTTC.

This CDR3 is CARLGREDTEAFF. The CDR3, as DNA: TGTGCTAGACTAGGCAGGGAGGACACTGAAGCTTTCTTT. This chain uses TRBV12-5 with TRBJ1-1; perhaps TRBD1 as D (5 bases). The CDR3 covers 13 residues. The V end was cut by 9 bases, the J end by 3 bases, with 14 bases between. CDR1 and CDR2 (germline): LGHNT, FRNRAP.

This chain links TRBV28 with TRBJ1-5; D not resolved. The germline V gene has CDR1 MDHEN and CDR2 SYDVKM. Trimming pared 3 bases from V and 6 bases from J, leaving 3 bases between. The CDR3 is made up of 11 amino acids. CDR3 loop: CASSLAQPQHF. The CDR3 DNA follows: TGTGCCAGCAGTTTGGCTCAGCCCCAGCATTTT.

A few counts support this clone. The CDR3 loop reads CASSNDVAGHSGNTIYF. In DNA form, the CDR3 reads TGCGCCAGCAGCAATGACGTGGCAGGCCACTCTGGAAACACCATATATTTT. This chain uses TRBV5-1 with TRBJ1-3; D is undetermined. V was cut by 4 bases and J by 0 bases, with 17 bases left in between. Germline values: CDR1 SGHRS, CDR2 YFSETQ. The CDR3 is made up of 17 amino acids.

CDR3 protein: CASSAQVREQYF. CDR3 DNA: TGTGCCAGCAGCGCCCAGGTCCGCGAGCAGTACTTC. V is TRBV7-9 and J is TRBJ2-7; D is uncertain. Germline V lookup: CDR1 SEHNR, CDR2 FQNEAQ (reference sequence). V lost 5 bases to trimming and J lost 6 bases, with 11 bases between them. The CDR3 sequence is 12 residues long.

This chain connects TRBV29-1 to TRBJ2-7; 7 bases match TRBD2. Germline CDR1 is SQVTM and CDR2 is ANQGSEA. J gave up 0 bases and V 2 bases, and 1 base lay outside the gene matches. The CDR3 contains 13 residues. The CDR3: CSVEREGSYEQYF. CDR3 in DNA: TGCAGCGTTGAAAGGGAGGGCTCCTACGAGCAGTACTTC.

This chain connects TRBV10-3 to TRBJ1-5; 7 nucleotides line up with TRBD1. The germline CDR1 and CDR2 sequences are ENHRY and SYGVKD. The V gene end was trimmed by 7 bases and the J gene end by 3 bases; junction bases not matched to a gene: 6. The CDR3 spans 14 residues. CDR3 amino acids: CAIKPDRDNQPQHF. The DNA of the CDR3 is TGTGCCATCAAACCAGACAGGGACAATCAGCCCCAGCATTTT.

V gene TRBV5-1 combines with J gene TRBJ2-2; 8 positions match TRBD2. The CDR3 runs to 16 residues. Unmatched junction bases numbered 4, after V lost 0 bases and J lost 3 bases. From germline, CDR1 is SGHRS and CDR2 YFSETQ. The CDR3 is CASSLAASGHTGELFF. CDR3 DNA: TGCGCCAGCAGCTTGGCCGCTAGCGGGCACACCGGGGAGCTGTTTTTT.

The V gene is TRBV10-2, the J gene TRBJ2-2, with 9 nucleotides matching TRBD2. V lost 11 bases to trimming and J lost 2 bases; unmatched junction nucleotides: 9. Per germline, CDR1 WSHSY and CDR2 SAAADI. The CDR3 covers 15 residues. Here the CDR3 reads CAAHSGSLNTGELFF. The CDR3 region has the DNA TGCGCCGCACATAGCGGGAGCCTCAACACCGGGGAGCTGTTTTTT.

The rearrangement uses TRBV30 and TRBJ1-4; TRBD1 matches at 10 bases. Per germline, CDR1 GTSNPN and CDR2 SVGIG (reference sequence). V was clipped by 3 bases and J by 10 bases; unmatched bases: 5. This CDR3 is 13 amino acids long. The CDR3 DNA sequence: TGTGCCTGGAGCAGACAGGGGGCAGGAAAACTGTTTTTT. Protein sequence: CAWSRQGAGKLFF. Filled out from reference TRBV30 and TRBJ1-4, the complete variable domain reads SQTIHQWPATLVQPVGSPLSLECTVEGTSNPNLYWYRQAAGRGLQLLFYSVGIGQISSEVPQNLSASRPQDRQFILSSKKLLLSDSGFYLCAWSRQGAGKLFFGSGTQLSVL.

The sample holds one count of this clone. The J gene is TRBJ2-1, the V gene TRBV13, with TRBD2 identical over 8 bases. Germline CDR1 reads PRHDT; CDR2 reads FYEKMQ (reference sequence). The V and J ends lost 5 bases and 0 bases, in that order; junction bases with no gene match: 6. The CDR3 totals 16 residues. The CDR3 nucleotides are TGTGCCAGCAGCGCGAATAGCGGGGACTCCTACAATGAGCAGTTCTTC. Amino acids: CASSANSGDSYNEQFF. Drawing the rest from reference TRBV13 and TRBJ2-1, the complete variable domain is AAGVIQSPRHLIKEKRETATLKCYPIPRHDTVYWYQQGPGQDPQFLISFYEKMQSDKGSIPDRFSAQQFSDYHSELNMSSLELGDSALYFCASSANSGDSYNEQFFGPGTRLTVL.

The chain recombines TRBV5-6 with TRBJ1-5, with D tentatively TRBD1 (5 bases). V lost 1 base and J 3 bases, leaving 17 bases between the germline ends. Germline V gene sequence: CDR1 SGHDT, CDR2 YYEEEE. This CDR3 spans 17 amino acids. The CDR3 DNA sequence: TGTGCCAGCAGCTTGAGGCGCCGCGGGACCACCAATCAGCCCCAGCATTTT. Translation: CASSLRRRGTTNQPQHF.

The rearrangement links TRBV23-1 to TRBJ2-3; possible D gene TRBD2, 6 bases. TRBV23-1 carries the ORF label, with uncertain function. The CDR3 runs 18 residues. V dropped 5 bases and J dropped 6 bases, with 27 bases sitting between them. The CDR3 reads CASSSVVGEVPRMDTQYF. DNA of the CDR3: TGCGCCAGCAGTTCGGTGGTGGGGGAGGTCCCTAGGATGGATACGCAGTATTTT.

The rearrangement joins TRBV9 to TRBJ2-3; 7 nucleotides agree with TRBD2. CDR1 is SGDLS, CDR2 YYNGEE, per germline. V lost 2 bases, J lost 6 bases, and 6 bases stayed unmatched. The CDR3 has 14 residues. The CDR3 loop reads CASSVDGRSDTQYF. CDR3 sequence (DNA): TGTGCCAGCAGCGTTGACGGGAGGTCTGATACGCAGTATTTT.